Shown below are 7 T cell receptor beta chains from a single sample sequenced in a study of control samples from healthy donors and cancer patients. The assay was immunoSEQ multiplex PCR, and TCRdb's table has in-frame clones only and misses some. The data contain approximately 99,000 clones, approximately 80% of them singletons. Sequenced: blood. These receptors all stem from a man younger than 35 in good health.

This clone was seen a handful of times. The J gene is TRBJ2-3, the V gene TRBV2, with no clear D. The CDR3 extends over 12 amino acids. Germline V gives CDR1 SNHLY, CDR2 FYNNEI. The V and J ends lost 5 bases and 0 bases respectively, with 3 bases between them. The CDR3 loop reads CASSLSTDTQYF. The CDR3 nucleotides read TGTGCCAGCAGTCTGAGCACAGATACGCAGTATTTT.

V and J are TRBV7-2 and TRBJ2-5; TRBD1 is a possible D gene (6 bases). This CDR3 has 14 residues. From germline, CDR1 is SGHTA and CDR2 FQGNSA. V was shortened by 6 bases and J by 1 base, with 12 bases between the two germline ends. This CDR3 is CASRVQGSQETQYF. The CDR3 DNA sequence: TGTGCCAGCAGGGTACAGGGTTCCCAAGAGACCCAGTACTTC.

In its sample, this clone was seen many times. This chain uses TRBV2 with TRBJ1-3; maybe TRBD1 (6 bases). The CDR3 loop spans 12 amino acids. Germline loops: CDR1 SNHLY, CDR2 FYNNEI. The V and J ends lost 4 bases and 10 bases respectively, with 11 bases between them. The chain's CDR3 is CASSVGGRTIYF. CDR3 in DNA: TGTGCCAGCAGTGTGGGGGGGCGAACCATATATTTT.

The J gene is TRBJ1-2, the V gene TRBV19; 9 bases map to TRBD1. Germline CDR1 is LNHDA and CDR2 is SQIVND (reference sequence). With V trimmed by 6 bases and J by 6 bases, 8 bases remained unmatched. This CDR3 is 14 amino acids long. CDR3 sequence: CASSEQGALDGYTF. The CDR3 region has the DNA TGTGCCAGTAGCGAACAGGGGGCCTTGGATGGCTACACCTTC.

This clone has a handful of counts. The chain uses TRBV5-6 and TRBJ2-7; 9 nucleotides agree with TRBD1. The trim removed 3 bases at V and 1 base at J, leaving 2 bases unmatched. The CDR3 runs to 14 residues. Germline assignment: CDR1 SGHDT and CDR2 YYEEEE. The CDR3 DNA reads TGTGCCAGCAGCTCGACAGGGGGTTCCTACGAGCAGTACGTC. Protein sequence: CASSSTGGSYEQYV.

This clone was found once. V and J are TRBV7-2 and TRBJ2-3; unclear D gene. Deletions cut 2 bases from V and 2 bases from J, with 11 bases between. Per germline, CDR1 SGHTA and CDR2 FQGNSA. This CDR3 is built from 15 residues. The CDR3 protein is CASSLYRPPTDTQYF. The CDR3 bases are TGTGCCAGCAGCTTATACCGCCCCCCCACAGATACGCAGTATTTT.

The chain carries TRBV24-1 and TRBJ2-1; 7 bases match TRBD2. The CDR3 has 14 amino acids. After removal of 3 bases from V and 8 bases from J, the junction contained 6 bases not matched to a gene. The germline V gene encodes CDR1 KGHDR and CDR2 SFDVKD. DNA of the CDR3: TGTGCCACCAGTGATGACATTCGGGGGGATGAGCAGTTCTTC. Encoded protein: CATSDDIRGDEQFF.